This T cell receptor beta chain was retrieved from a study of cytomegalovirus exposure and HLA in healthy donors. General study points: Most TCR sequences showed up rarely, but some public TCRs showed up in many donors.

The CDR3 runs 15 residues. From germline, CDR1 is LGHNA and CDR2 YNFKEQ. The trim removed 7 bases at V and 4 bases at J, leaving 12 bases unmatched. The donors were members of the validation cohort comprising roughly 130 subjects, separate from the roughly 670-subject first cohort. Data came from immunoSEQ multiplex PCR; TCRdb stores just in-frame clones and leaves some out. The sample lists approximately 300,000 clones, just over 85% occurring once. About this clone: What it binds is unknown.

The source of this sequence is a woman younger than 30 in good health and CMV-seronegative. The specimen was PBMCs. This chain uses TRBV4-2 with TRBJ1-2; 7 bases fit TRBD1. This CDR3 is CASKPTGEESYGYTF. CDR3 nucleotide sequence: TGTGCCAGCAAACCCACAGGGGAGGAGAGCTATGGCTACACCTTC.